This TCR beta chain originates from a study of cytomegalovirus exposure and HLA in healthy donors. Study-level points and caveats: An analysis was carried out later, and it reportedly showed fewer N-insertions in an Asian-associated ancestry cluster than the roughly 700-donor mean. Highest at DRB1 and lowest at HLA-C, TCR association rates differed among HLA loci in a later analysis. Cytomegalovirus-associated TCR beta chains were listed, numbering 164.

PCR amplification relied on 60 Vbeta primers (plus 13 Jbeta primers). Using immunoSEQ multiplex PCR, the repertoire was profiled, and TCRdb retains in-frame clones only, with some absent. The sample table sets out under 200,000 clones. Details on this clone: What it recognizes is unknown.

Germline V gene lookup returns CDR1 SGHAT and CDR2 FQNNGV. Deletions cut 1 base from V and 1 base from J, with 20 bases between. The CDR3 has 18 residues. This TCR was recovered from a man younger than 40 in good health and CMV-seronegative. The sample comprised PBMCs. The chain links TRBV11-2 to TRBJ2-7; TRBD1 is a possible D gene (5 bases). The CDR3 spells CASSLGLMLAGQSYEQYF. For the CDR3, the DNA is TGTGCCAGCAGCTTAGGTTTGATGTTGGCAGGGCAATCCTACGAGCAGTACTTC.